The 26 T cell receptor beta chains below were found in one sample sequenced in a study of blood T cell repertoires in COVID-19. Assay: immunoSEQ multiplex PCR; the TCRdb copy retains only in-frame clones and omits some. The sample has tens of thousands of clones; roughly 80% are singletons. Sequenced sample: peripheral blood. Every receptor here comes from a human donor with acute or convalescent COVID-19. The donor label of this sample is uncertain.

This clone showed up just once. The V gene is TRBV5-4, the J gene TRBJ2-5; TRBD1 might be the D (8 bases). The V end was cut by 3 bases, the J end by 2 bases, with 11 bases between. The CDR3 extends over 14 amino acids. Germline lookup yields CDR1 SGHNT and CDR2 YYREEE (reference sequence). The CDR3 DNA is TGTGCCAGCAGCTCACAGGGGGGGCAAGAGACCCAGTACTTC. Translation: CASSSQGGQETQYF.

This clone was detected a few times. CDR3: CASSINLGVGGYEQYF. DNA for the CDR3: TGTGCCAGCAGTATAAACTTAGGGGTGGGAGGCTACGAGCAGTACTTC. The chain combines TRBV28 with TRBJ2-7; D is perhaps TRBD2 (6 bases). Looked up from germline, CDR1 is MDHEN and CDR2 is SYDVKM. CDR3 length: 16 amino acids. Trimming pared 5 bases from V and 3 bases from J, leaving 20 bases between.

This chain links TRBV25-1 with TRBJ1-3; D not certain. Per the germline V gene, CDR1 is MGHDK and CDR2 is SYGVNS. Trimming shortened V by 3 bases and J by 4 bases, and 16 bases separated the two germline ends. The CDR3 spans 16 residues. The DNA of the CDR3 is TGTGCCAGCAGTGAGGTGGAGGTTTTGGGAGGAAACACCATATATTTT. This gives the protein CASSEVEVLGGNTIYF.

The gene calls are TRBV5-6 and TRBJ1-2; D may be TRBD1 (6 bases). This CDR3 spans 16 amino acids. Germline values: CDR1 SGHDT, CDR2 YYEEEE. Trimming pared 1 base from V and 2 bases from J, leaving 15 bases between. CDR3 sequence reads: CASSLSAGTLNYGYTF. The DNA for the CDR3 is TGTGCCAGCAGCTTGTCGGCAGGGACATTGAACTATGGCTACACCTTC.

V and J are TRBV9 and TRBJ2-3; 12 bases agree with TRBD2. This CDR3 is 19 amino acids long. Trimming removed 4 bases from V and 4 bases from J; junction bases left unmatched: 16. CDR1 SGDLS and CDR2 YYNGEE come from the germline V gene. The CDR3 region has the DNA TGTGCCAGCAGCTCCCACCCCTTGACTAGCGGGAGTTTTGCAGATACGCAGTATTTT. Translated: CASSSHPLTSGSFADTQYF.

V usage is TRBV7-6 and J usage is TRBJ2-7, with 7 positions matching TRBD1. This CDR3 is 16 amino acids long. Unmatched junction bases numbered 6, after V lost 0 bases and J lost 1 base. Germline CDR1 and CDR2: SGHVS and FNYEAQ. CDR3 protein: CASSLAALGQSYEQYF. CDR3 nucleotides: TGTGCCAGCAGCTTAGCAGCCCTGGGACAGTCCTACGAGCAGTACTTC.

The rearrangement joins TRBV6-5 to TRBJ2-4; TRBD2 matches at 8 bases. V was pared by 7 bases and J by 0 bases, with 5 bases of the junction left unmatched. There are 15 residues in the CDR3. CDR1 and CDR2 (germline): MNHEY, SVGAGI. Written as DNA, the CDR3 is TGTGCCAGCAAGACTAGCGCCCTAGCCAAAAACATTCAGTACTTC. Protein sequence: CASKTSALAKNIQYF.

In nucleotides, the CDR3 is TGTGCCAGCAGCCACAGGGACAGGGGCACCTACAATGAGCAGTTCTTC. Translated, it gives CASSHRDRGTYNEQFF. The V and J genes are TRBV7-6 and TRBJ2-1, with TRBD1 matching 10 bases. The CDR3 is 16 amino acids. Germline values: CDR1 SGHVS, CDR2 FNYEAQ. V trimming: 5 bases; J trimming: 2 bases; junction bases outside the gene matches: 6.

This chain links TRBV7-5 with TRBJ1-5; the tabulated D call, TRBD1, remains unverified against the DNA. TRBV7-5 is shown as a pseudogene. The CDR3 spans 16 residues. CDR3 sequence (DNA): TGTGCCAGAAGCCCGCAGTACCGGGACAGATATCAGCCCCAGCATTTT. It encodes CARSPQYRDRYQPQHF.

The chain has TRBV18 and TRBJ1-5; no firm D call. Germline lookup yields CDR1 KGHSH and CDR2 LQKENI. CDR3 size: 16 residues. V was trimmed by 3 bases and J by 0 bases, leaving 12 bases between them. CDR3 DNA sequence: TGTGCCAGCTCACCGGAGAGCGGCCATAGCAATCAGCCCCAGCATTTT. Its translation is CASSPESGHSNQPQHF.

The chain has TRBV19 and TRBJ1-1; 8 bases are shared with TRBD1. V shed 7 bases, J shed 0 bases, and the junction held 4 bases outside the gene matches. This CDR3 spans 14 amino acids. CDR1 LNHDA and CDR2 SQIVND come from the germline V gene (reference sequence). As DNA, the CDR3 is TGTGCCAGTAATCAGGGGGCCGTGAACACTGAAGCTTTCTTT. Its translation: CASNQGAVNTEAFF.

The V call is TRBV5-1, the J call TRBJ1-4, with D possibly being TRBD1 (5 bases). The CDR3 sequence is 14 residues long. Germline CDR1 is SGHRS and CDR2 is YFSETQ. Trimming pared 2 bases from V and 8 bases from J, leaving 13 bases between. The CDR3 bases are TGCGCCAGCAGCTTTCAGGGAAAAGGAGAAAAACTGTTTTTT. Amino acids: CASSFQGKGEKLFF.

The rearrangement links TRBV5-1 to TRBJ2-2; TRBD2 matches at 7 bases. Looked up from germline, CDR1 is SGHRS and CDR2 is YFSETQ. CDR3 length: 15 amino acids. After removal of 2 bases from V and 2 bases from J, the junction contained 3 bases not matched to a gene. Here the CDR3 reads CASSFGGLNTGELFF. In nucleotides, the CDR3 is TGCGCCAGCAGCTTCGGGGGGTTAAACACCGGGGAGCTGTTTTTT.

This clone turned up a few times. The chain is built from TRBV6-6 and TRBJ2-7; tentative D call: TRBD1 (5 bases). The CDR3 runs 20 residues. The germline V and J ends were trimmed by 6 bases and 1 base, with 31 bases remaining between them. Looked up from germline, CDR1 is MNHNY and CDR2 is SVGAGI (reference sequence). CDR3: CASSRSRARLRATLSYEQYF. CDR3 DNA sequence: TGTGCCAGCAGCCGCTCCAGGGCCCGCCTCCGAGCAACCTTGTCCTACGAGCAGTACTTC.

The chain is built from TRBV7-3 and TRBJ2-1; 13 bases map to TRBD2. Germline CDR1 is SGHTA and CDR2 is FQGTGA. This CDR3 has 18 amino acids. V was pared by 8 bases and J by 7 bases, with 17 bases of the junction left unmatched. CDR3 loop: CASSSLPGLAGDGNEQFF. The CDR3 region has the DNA TGTGCCAGCTCCTCTTTACCCGGACTAGCGGGAGATGGAAATGAGCAGTTCTTC. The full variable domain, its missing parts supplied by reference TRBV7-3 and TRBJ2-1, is GAGVSQTPSNKVTEKGKYVELRCDPISGHTALYWYRQSLGQGPEFLIYFQGTGAADDSGLPNDRFFAVRPEGSVSTLKIQRTERGDSAVYLCASSSLPGLAGDGNEQFFGPGTRLTVL.

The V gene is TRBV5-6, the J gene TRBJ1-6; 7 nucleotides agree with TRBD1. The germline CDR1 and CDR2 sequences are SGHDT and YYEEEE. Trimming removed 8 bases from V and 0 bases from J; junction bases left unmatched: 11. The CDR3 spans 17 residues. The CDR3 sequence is CASESWGQISYNSPLHF. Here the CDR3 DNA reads TGTGCCAGTGAATCGTGGGGACAGATCTCCTATAATTCACCCCTCCACTTT.

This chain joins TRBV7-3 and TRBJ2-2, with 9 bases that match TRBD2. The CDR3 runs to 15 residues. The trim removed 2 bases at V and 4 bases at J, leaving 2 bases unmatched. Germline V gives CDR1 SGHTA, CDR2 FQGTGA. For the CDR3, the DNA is TGTGCCAGCAGCTTAGCGGGAGGGCTCACCGGGGAGCTGTTTTTT. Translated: CASSLAGGLTGELFF.

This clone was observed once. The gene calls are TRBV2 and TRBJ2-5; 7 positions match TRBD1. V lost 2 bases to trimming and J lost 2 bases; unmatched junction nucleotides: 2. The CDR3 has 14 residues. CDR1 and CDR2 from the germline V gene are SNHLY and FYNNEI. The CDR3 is CASSEPGQQETQYF. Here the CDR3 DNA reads TGTGCCAGCAGTGAACCGGGACAGCAAGAGACCCAGTACTTC.

The CDR3 bases are TGTGCCAGCGTGGGACTAGCGGGATGGGAGCAGTACTTC. Amino acids: CASVGLAGWEQYF. The chain carries TRBV11-2 and TRBJ2-7; 13 bases are a match to TRBD2. Trimming at V came to 8 bases and at J to 7 bases, leaving 5 bases not matched to a gene. The CDR3 length is 13 residues. Germline V gives CDR1 SGHAT, CDR2 FQNNGV.

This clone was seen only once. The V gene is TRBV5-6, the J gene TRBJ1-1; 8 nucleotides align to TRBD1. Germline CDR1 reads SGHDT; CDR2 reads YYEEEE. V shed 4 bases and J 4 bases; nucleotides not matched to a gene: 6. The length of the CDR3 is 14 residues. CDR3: CASSIPGGSTEAFF. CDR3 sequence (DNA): TGTGCCAGCAGCATACCAGGGGGCAGCACTGAAGCTTTCTTT.

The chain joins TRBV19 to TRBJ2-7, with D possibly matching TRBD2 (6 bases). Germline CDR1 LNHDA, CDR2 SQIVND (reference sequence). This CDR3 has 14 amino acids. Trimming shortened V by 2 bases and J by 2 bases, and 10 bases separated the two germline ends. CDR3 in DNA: TGTGCCAGTAGTATACAAGCGGGCCCCTACGAGCAGTACTTC. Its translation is CASSIQAGPYEQYF.

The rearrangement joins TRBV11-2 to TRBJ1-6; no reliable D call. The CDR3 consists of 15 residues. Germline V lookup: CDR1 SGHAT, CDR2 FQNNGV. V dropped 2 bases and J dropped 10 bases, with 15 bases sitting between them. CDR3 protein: CASSLFQTAGSPLHF. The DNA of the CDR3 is TGTGCCAGCAGCTTATTCCAAACAGCCGGATCACCCCTCCACTTT.

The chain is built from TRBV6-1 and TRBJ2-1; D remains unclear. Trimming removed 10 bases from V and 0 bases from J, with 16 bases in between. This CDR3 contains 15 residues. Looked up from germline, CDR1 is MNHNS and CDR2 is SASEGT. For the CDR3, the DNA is TGTGCCACCACCTGGGCCCTGAGCTCCTACAATGAGCAGTTCTTC. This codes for CATTWALSSYNEQFF.

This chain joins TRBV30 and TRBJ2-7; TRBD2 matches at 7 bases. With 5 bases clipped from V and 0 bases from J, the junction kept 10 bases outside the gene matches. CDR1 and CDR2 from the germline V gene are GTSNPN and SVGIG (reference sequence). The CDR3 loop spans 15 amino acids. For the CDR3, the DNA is TGTGCCTGGCACCGACCGGGACTAAGCTCCTACGAGCAGTACTTC. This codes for CAWHRPGLSSYEQYF.

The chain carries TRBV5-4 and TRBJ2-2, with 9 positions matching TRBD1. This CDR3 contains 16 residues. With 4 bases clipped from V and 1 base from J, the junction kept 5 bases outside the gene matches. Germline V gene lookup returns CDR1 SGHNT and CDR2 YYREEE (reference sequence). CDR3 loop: CASSPGQGRNTGELFF. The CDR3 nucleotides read TGTGCCAGCAGCCCCGGACAGGGGCGGAACACCGGGGAGCTGTTTTTT.

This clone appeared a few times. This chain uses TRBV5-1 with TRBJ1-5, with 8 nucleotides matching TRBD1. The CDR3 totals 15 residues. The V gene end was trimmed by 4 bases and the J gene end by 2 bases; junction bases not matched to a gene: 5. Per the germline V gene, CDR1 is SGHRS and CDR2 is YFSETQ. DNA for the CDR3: TGCGCCAGCAGCCTCACAGGGGGAGGCAATCAGCCCCAGCATTTT. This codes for CASSLTGGGNQPQHF.